The clone carrying this T cell receptor (beta chain) occurred a few times. This record belongs to a study of blood T cell repertoires in COVID-19. Study at large: The origin of the acute and convalescent COVID-19 samples was the United States, Italy and Spain. T cells, B-cell-depleted T cells, or PBMCs supplied cDNA or gDNA.

Per germline, CDR1 WNHNN and CDR2 SYGVQD (reference sequence). This CDR3 contains 13 residues. V shed 2 bases and J shed 13 bases, with 17 bases lying between them. Original analysis: Estimation of nucleated cell counts relied on the amplification of reference gene primers. Method: immunoSEQ multiplex PCR; TCRdb's copy keeps in-frame clones and lacks some. The DNA was the basis for D and trimming; V, J and clone size are from that table. The sample holds some 200,000 clones, 80% to 90% seen once. The receptor was derived from a man in his fifties or sixties who had recovered from COVID-19. Sequencing was carried out using peripheral blood. The chain links TRBV10-1 to TRBJ1-2, with D possibly being TRBD1 (6 bases). The CDR3 sequence is CASSEHPQGMSTF. CDR3 nucleotide sequence: TGCGCCAGCAGTGAGCACCCACAGGGTATGAGCACCTTC.